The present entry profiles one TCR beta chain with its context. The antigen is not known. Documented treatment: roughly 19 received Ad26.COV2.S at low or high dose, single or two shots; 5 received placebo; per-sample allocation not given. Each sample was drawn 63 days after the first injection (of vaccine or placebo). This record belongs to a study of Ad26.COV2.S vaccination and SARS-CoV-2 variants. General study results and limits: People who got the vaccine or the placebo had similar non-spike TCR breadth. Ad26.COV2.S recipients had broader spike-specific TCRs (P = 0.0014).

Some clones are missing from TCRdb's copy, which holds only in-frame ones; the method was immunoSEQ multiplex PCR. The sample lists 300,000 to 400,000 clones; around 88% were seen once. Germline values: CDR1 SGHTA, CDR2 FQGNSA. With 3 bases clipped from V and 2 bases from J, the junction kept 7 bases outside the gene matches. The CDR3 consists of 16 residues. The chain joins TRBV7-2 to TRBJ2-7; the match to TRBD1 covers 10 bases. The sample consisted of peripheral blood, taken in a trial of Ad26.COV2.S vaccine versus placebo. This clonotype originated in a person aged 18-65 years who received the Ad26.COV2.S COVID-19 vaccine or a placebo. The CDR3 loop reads CASSFLPGTGAYEQYF. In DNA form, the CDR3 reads TGTGCCAGCAGCTTTCTCCCCGGGACAGGGGCCTACGAGCAGTACTTC.